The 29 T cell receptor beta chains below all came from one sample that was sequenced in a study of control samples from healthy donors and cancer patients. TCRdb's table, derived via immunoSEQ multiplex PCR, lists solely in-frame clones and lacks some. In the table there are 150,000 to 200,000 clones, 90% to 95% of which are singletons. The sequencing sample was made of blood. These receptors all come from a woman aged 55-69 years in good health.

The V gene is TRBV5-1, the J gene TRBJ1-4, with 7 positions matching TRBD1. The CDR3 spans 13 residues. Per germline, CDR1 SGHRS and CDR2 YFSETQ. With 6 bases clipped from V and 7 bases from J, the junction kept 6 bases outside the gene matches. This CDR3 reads CASNEGAGEKLFF. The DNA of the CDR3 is TGCGCCAGCAATGAGGGGGCGGGTGAAAAACTGTTTTTT.

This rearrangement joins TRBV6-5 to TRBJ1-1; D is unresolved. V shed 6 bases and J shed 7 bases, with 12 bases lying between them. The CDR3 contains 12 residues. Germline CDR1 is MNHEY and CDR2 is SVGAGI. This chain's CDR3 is CASRQTQNEAFF. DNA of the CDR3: TGTGCCAGCAGACAAACCCAAAATGAAGCTTTCTTT.

The CDR3 is CASSQAGINTEAFF. For the CDR3, the DNA is TGTGCCAGCAGCCAAGCAGGGATAAACACTGAAGCTTTCTTT. The chain has TRBV3-1 (or the pseudogene TRBV3-2) and TRBJ1-1; tentative D call: TRBD1 (5 bases). Germline V gene sequence: CDR1 LGHDT, CDR2 YNNKEL (reference sequence). CDR3 length: 14 amino acids. Deletions cut 1 base from V and 2 bases from J, with 8 bases between.

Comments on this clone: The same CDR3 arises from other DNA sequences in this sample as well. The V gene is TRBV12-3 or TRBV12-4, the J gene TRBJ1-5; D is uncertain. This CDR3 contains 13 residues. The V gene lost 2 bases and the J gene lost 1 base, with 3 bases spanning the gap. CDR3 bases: TGTGCCAGCAGTTTAACGAGCAATCAGCCCCAGCATTTT. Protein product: CASSLTSNQPQHF.

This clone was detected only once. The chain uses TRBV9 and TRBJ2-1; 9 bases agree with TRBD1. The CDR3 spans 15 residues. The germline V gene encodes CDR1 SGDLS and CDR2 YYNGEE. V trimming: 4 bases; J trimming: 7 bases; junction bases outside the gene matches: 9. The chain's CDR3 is CASSNTGGVRNEQFF. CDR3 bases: TGTGCCAGCAGCAATACAGGGGGCGTAAGGAATGAGCAGTTCTTC.

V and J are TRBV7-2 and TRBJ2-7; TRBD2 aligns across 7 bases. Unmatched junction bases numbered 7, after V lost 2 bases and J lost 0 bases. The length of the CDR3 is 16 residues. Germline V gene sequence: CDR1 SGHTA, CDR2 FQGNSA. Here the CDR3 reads CASSLNGAGVSYEQYF. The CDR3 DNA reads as TGTGCCAGCAGCTTAAACGGGGCGGGGGTCTCCTACGAGCAGTACTTC.

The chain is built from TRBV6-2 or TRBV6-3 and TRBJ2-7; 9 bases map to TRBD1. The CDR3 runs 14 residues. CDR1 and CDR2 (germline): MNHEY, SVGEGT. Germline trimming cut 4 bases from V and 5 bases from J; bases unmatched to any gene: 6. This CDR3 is CASSSDRGWDEQYF. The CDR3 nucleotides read TGTGCCAGCAGTTCCGACAGGGGGTGGGACGAGCAGTACTTC.

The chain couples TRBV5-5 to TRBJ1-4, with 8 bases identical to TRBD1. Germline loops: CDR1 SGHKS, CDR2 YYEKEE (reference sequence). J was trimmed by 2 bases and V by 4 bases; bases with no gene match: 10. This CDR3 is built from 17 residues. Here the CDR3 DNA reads TGTGCCAGCAGCCCATATCCCCAGGGGGCCACTAATGAAAAACTGTTTTTT. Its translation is CASSPYPQGATNEKLFF.

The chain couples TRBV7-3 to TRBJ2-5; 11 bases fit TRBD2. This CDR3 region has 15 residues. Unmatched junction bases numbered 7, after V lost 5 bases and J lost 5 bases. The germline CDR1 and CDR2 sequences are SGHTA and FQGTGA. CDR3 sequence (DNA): TGTGCCAGCAGCCCAACTAGCGGGGGTGGGGAGACCCAGTACTTC. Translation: CASSPTSGGGETQYF.

The CDR3 DNA follows: TGTGCCAGCTCACCACCCGGCAGGGTAAATGAAAAACTGTTTTTT. Residues: CASSPPGRVNEKLFF. V gene TRBV18 combines with J gene TRBJ1-4; TRBD1 is a possible D gene (5 bases). This CDR3 contains 15 residues. Germline V gene lookup returns CDR1 KGHSH and CDR2 LQKENI. V shed 0 bases and J shed 5 bases, with 10 bases lying between them.

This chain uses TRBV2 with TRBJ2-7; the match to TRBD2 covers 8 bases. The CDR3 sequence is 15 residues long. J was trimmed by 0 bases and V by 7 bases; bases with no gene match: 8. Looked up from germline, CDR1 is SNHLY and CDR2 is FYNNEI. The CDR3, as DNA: TGTGCCAGCACCGTACCGGGACTAGTCTCCTACGAGCAGTACTTC. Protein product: CASTVPGLVSYEQYF.

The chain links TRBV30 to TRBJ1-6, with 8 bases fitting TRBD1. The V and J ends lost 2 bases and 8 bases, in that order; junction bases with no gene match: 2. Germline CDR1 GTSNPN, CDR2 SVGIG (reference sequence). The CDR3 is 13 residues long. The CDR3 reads CAWSLDRDSPLHF. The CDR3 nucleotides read TGTGCCTGGAGTTTGGACAGGGATTCACCCCTCCACTTT.

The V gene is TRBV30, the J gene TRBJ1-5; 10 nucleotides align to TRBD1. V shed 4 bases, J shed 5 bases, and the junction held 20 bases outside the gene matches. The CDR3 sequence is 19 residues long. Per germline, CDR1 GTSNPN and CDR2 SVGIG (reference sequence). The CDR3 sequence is CAWTISGTGANRRDQPQHF. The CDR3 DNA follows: TGTGCCTGGACCATTTCCGGGACAGGGGCCAACCGAAGGGATCAGCCCCAGCATTTT. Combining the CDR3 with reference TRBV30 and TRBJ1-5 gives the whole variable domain SQTIHQWPATLVQPVGSPLSLECTVEGTSNPNLYWYRQAAGRGLQLLFYSVGIGQISSEVPQNLSASRPQDRQFILSSKKLLLSDSGFYLCAWTISGTGANRRDQPQHFGDGTRLSIL.

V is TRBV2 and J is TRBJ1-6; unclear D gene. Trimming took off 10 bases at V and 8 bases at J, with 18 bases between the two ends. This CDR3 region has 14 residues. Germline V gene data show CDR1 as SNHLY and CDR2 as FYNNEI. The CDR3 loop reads CATQREVLDSPLHF. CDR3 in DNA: TGTGCCACCCAAAGGGAAGTCCTAGATTCACCCCTCCACTTT.

CDR3: CASSLVGLLTEAFF. As DNA, the CDR3 is TGTGCCAGCAGCTTGGTTGGACTCCTCACTGAAGCTTTCTTT. The chain carries TRBV5-6 and TRBJ1-1, with D hard to call. The CDR3 contains 14 residues. Trimming shortened V by 0 bases and J by 4 bases, and 10 bases separated the two germline ends. Germline CDR1 and CDR2: SGHDT and YYEEEE. Complete variable domain (other parts from reference TRBV5-6 and TRBJ1-1): DAGVTQSPTHLIKTRGQQVTLRCSPKSGHDTVSWYQQALGQGPQFIFQYYEEEERQRGNFPDRFSGHQFPNYSSELNVNALLLGDSALYLCASSLVGLLTEAFFGQGTRLTVV.

CDR3 coding DNA: TGTGCCATCAGTGAGTCTTTGGGAGCTACCACAGATACGCAGTATTTT. It translates to CAISESLGATTDTQYF. This chain joins TRBV10-3 and TRBJ2-3; D may be TRBD2 (5 bases). Looked up from germline, CDR1 is ENHRY and CDR2 is SYGVKD. The CDR3 covers 16 residues. Trimming left V 0 bases short and J 2 bases short, with 12 bases between.

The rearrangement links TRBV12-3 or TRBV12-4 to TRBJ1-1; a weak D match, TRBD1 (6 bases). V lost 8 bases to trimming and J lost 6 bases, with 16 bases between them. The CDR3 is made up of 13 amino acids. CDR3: CASSYIGGPEAFF. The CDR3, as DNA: TGTGCCAGCTCCTATATTGGGGGCCCTGAAGCTTTCTTT.

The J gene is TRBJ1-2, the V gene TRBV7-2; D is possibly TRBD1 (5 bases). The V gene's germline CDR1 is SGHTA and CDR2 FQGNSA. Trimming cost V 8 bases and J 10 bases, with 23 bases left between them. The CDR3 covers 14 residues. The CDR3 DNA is TGTGCCAGCCGAGTCGACAGACTTACATTGGCCTACACCTTC. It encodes CASRVDRLTLAYTF.

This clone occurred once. The CDR3 loop is CASCTGIYNEQFF. In DNA, the CDR3 is TGTGCCAGCTGCACGGGAATCTACAATGAGCAGTTCTTC. This chain joins TRBV2 and TRBJ2-1, with a weak D call TRBD2 (5 bases). Germline CDR1 is SNHLY and CDR2 is FYNNEI. Trimming took 8 bases from V and 3 from J, leaving 11 bases between them. The CDR3 loop spans 13 amino acids. The whole variable domain, filled in from reference TRBV2 and TRBJ2-1, reads EPEVTQTPSHQVTQMGQEVILRCVPISNHLYFYWYRQILGQKVEFLVSFYNNEISEKSEIFDDQFSVERPDGSNFTLKIRSTKLEDSAMYFCASCTGIYNEQFFGPGTRLTVL.

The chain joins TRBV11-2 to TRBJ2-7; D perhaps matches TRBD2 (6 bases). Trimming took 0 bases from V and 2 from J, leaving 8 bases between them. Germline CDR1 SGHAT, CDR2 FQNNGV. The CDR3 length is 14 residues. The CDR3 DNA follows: TGTGCCAGCAGCTTAGACTGGGGGGCCTACGAGCAGTACTTC. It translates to CASSLDWGAYEQYF.

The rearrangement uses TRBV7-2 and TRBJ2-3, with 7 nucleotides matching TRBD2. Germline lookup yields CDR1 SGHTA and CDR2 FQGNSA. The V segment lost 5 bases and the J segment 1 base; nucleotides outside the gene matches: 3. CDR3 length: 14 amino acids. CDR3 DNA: TGTGCCAGCAGCGTCCGGGGGGGCACAGATACGCAGTATTTT. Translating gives CASSVRGGTDTQYF.

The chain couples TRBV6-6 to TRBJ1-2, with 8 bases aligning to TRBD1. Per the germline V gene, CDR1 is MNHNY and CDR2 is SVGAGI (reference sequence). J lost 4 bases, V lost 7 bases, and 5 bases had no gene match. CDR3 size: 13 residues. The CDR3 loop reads CASTEDRAYGYTF. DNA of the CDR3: TGTGCCAGCACCGAGGACAGGGCCTATGGCTACACCTTC.

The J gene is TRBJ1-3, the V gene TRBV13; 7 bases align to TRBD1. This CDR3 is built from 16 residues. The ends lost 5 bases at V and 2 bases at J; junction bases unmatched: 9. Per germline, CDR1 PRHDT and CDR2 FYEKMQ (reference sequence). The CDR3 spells CASSPGRRGPGNTIYF. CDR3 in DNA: TGTGCCAGCAGCCCGGGGAGGAGGGGGCCTGGAAACACCATATATTTT.

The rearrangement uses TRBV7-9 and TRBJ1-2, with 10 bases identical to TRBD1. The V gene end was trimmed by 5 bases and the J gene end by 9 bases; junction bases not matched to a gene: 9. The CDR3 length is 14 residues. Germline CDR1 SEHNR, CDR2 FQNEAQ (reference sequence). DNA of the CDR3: TGTGCCAGCAGCCCCGGGACAGGGGATAGGCGCTACACCTTC. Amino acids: CASSPGTGDRRYTF.

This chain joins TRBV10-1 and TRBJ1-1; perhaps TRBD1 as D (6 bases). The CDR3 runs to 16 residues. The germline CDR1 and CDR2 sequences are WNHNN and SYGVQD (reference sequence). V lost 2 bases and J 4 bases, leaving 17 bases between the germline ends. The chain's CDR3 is CASSEPLTGRFTEAFF. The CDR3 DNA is TGCGCCAGCAGTGAGCCCTTGACAGGAAGATTCACTGAAGCTTTCTTT.

The CDR3 DNA reads as TGTGCCAGCAGTGAACATAGGGGGCTGGGCACTGAAGCTTTCTTT. As protein: CASSEHRGLGTEAFF. This chain uses TRBV2 with TRBJ1-1, with 7 nucleotides matching TRBD1. Trimming at V came to 2 bases and at J to 4 bases, leaving 7 bases not matched to a gene. The CDR3 contains 15 residues. From germline, CDR1 is SNHLY and CDR2 FYNNEI.

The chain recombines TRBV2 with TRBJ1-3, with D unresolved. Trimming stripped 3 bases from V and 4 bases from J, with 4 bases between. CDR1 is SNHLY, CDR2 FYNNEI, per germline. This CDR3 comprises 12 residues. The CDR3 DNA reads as TGTGCCAGCAGTGACCAGGGAAACACCATATATTTT. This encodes CASSDQGNTIYF. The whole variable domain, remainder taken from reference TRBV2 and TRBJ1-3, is EPEVTQTPSHQVTQMGQEVILRCVPISNHLYFYWYRQILGQKVEFLVSFYNNEISEKSEIFDDQFSVERPDGSNFTLKIRSTKLEDSAMYFCASSDQGNTIYFGEGSWLTVV.

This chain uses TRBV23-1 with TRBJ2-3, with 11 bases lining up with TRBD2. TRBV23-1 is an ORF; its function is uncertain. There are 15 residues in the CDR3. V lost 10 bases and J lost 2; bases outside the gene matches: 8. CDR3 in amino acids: CAIRLAGPITDTQYF. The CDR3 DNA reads TGCGCCATACGACTAGCGGGGCCTATCACAGATACGCAGTATTTT.

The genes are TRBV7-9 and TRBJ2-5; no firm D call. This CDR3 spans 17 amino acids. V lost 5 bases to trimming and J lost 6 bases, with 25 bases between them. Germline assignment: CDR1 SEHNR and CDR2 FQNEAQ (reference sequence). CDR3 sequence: CASSLHLYFGGVKTQYF. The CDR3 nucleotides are TGTGCCAGCAGCCTACACCTTTATTTCGGTGGGGTAAAGACCCAGTACTTC.